These 8 T cell receptor beta chains were all obtained from the same sample, sequenced in a study of patients and donors after allogeneic stem cell transplantation (dated by TCRdb to about 2020). The library was built by means of RT-PCR. The instrument given in TCRdb is NextSeq 550. TCRdb cleaned the public reads at Q25 with fastp, built clones with MiXCR and kept in-frame beta chains. Every CDR3 protein is listed once, alongside the most common genes and DNA of its rows. In this sample the table shows hundreds of thousands of distinct CDR3 sequences, roughly 17% of which occur a single time. Clones ranked in the top ten supply 6% to 8% of the sample. Sequenced sample: blood, either unsorted or a sorted T cell fraction (not recorded which). All receptors derive from a human donor who was either an allogeneic HSCT recipient or a stem cell or donor lymphocyte infusion donor (not recorded which). It is not recorded whose cells these are; they may come from a transplant donor.

The V and J genes are TRBV5-1 and TRBJ2-7; D is possibly TRBD1 (6 bases). Germline V gene data show CDR1 as SGHRS and CDR2 as YFSETQ. This CDR3 is 15 amino acids long. Trimming took off 4 bases at V and 5 bases at J, with 19 bases between the two ends. The chain's CDR3 is CASSGGQGKIHEQYF. The CDR3 nucleotides are TGCGCCAGCAGCGGGGGCCAGGGAAAAATCCACGAGCAGTACTTC.

The chain couples TRBV19 to TRBJ2-5, with a tentative D call TRBD2 (5 bases). The CDR3 covers 15 residues. Germline CDR1 is LNHDA and CDR2 is SQIVND (reference sequence). V lost 9 bases to trimming and J lost 0 bases, with 17 bases between them. CDR3 protein: CASSQSGWYQETQYF. The CDR3 DNA reads TGTGCCAGCTCCCAAAGCGGCTGGTACCAAGAGACCCAGTACTTC.

The CDR3 sequence: CASSMTESRGSPNEKLFF. In DNA form, the CDR3 reads TGTGCCAGCAGTATGACAGAGTCTCGTGGTAGCCCTAATGAAAAACTGTTTTTT. V and J are TRBV6-1 and TRBJ1-4; D may be TRBD1 (5 bases). The CDR3 runs 18 residues. The V end was cut by 5 bases, the J end by 3 bases, with 22 bases between. From germline, CDR1 is MNHNS and CDR2 SASEGT.

This clonotype has only a few counts. The CDR3: CASSQAGSNTQYF. As DNA, the CDR3 is TGTGCCAGCAGCCAAGCCGGATCGAATACGCAGTATTTT. The V and J genes are TRBV14 and TRBJ2-3; D uncertain. The V gene's germline CDR1 is SGHDN and CDR2 FVKESK. The ends were cut back, 1 base at V and 7 bases at J, with 9 bases in the middle. This CDR3 has 13 residues. Full variable domain (rest looked up from reference TRBV14 and TRBJ2-3): EAGVTQFPSHSVIEKGQTVTLRCDPISGHDNLYWYRRVMGKEIKFLLHFVKESKQDESGMPNNRFLAERTGGTYSTLKVQPAELEDSGVYFCASSQAGSNTQYFGPGTRLTVL.

This clonotype turned up a few times. J is TRBJ2-2 and V is TRBV10-3; TRBD2 is a possible D gene (6 bases). The germline gives CDR1 ENHRY, CDR2 SYGVKD. This CDR3 contains 13 residues. Trimming took off 6 bases at V and 6 bases at J, with 11 bases between the two ends. The CDR3 nucleotides are TGTGCCATCAGCCCAGGAGGGTCCGGGGAGCTGTTTTTT. As protein: CAISPGGSGELFF.

This clonotype has more than one count but fewer than ten. The chain is built from TRBV7-2 and TRBJ2-5, with 7 nucleotides matching TRBD2. Germline CDR1 SGHTA, CDR2 FQGNSA. The V segment lost 2 bases and the J segment 4 bases; nucleotides outside the gene matches: 13. This CDR3 is 17 amino acids long. The CDR3 sequence: CASSLLHRAGVRETQYF. CDR3 DNA: TGTGCCAGCAGCTTACTGCATCGGGCGGGGGTGAGAGAGACCCAGTACTTC.

The rearrangement links TRBV12-5 to TRBJ1-5; tentative D call: TRBD1 (5 bases). The CDR3 is 13 amino acids. V was clipped by 2 bases and J by 6 bases, with 8 bases between them. Per germline, CDR1 LGHNT and CDR2 FRNRAP. The CDR3: CASGLSGTQPQHF. CDR3 DNA: TGTGCTAGTGGTTTGTCAGGGACTCAGCCCCAGCATTTT.

The chain couples TRBV7-9 to TRBJ2-7, with no clear D. The CDR3 contains 14 residues. Trimming removed 5 bases from V and 2 bases from J, with 13 bases in between. Germline V gene sequence: CDR1 SEHNR, CDR2 FQNEAQ (reference sequence). The CDR3 loop is CASSHAGRTYEQYF. The CDR3, as DNA: TGTGCCAGCAGCCACGCCGGCAGAACCTACGAGCAGTACTTC.